A single sample is the source of the 21 T cell receptor beta chains below, sequenced in a study of T cells after somatic rescue of genetic block. Measured with immunoSEQ multiplex PCR; TCRdb has only the in-frame clones, and not every one. This table has some 90,000 clones, 85% to 90% appearing once. Input material: peripheral blood mononuclear cells (PBMCs). These receptor sequences come from a woman younger than 30.

The gene calls are TRBV7-9 and TRBJ1-2; 10 bases map to TRBD1. This CDR3 spans 16 amino acids. The germline CDR1 and CDR2 sequences are SEHNR and FQNEAQ (reference sequence). Trimming cost V 5 bases and J 5 bases; bases outside gene matches: 11. Here the CDR3 DNA reads TGTGCCAGCAGCCTCCCTCGACAGGGGGCCGAGTATGGCTACACCTTC. It translates to CASSLPRQGAEYGYTF.

This chain joins TRBV6-6 and TRBJ2-7, with D possibly matching TRBD2 (6 bases). CDR3 length: 14 amino acids. Trimming removed 0 bases from V and 0 bases from J, with 6 bases in between. Germline values: CDR1 MNHNY, CDR2 SVGAGI (reference sequence). The CDR3 DNA reads TGTGCCAGCAGTTACTCCGGGAGCTCCTACGAGCAGTACTTC. Amino acid sequence: CASSYSGSSYEQYF.

In this sample, this clone turned up once. V usage is TRBV6-1 and J usage is TRBJ1-1; D not certain. The germline V and J ends were trimmed by 7 bases and 0 bases, with 6 bases remaining between them. Germline assignment: CDR1 MNHNS and CDR2 SASEGT. The CDR3 covers 12 residues. The CDR3 DNA reads TGTGCCAGCAAACCTTTGAACACTGAAGCTTTCTTT. Protein sequence: CASKPLNTEAFF.

Only one count was recorded for this clone. The CDR3 sequence: CASSPSGDTQYF. For the CDR3, the DNA is TGTGCCAGCAGCCCCTCCGGGGATACGCAGTATTTT. The V and J genes are TRBV11-3 and TRBJ2-3; no clear D. The V gene lost 5 bases and the J gene lost 6 bases, with 9 bases spanning the gap. CDR1 and CDR2 (germline): SGHNT, YENEEA. This CDR3 is built from 12 residues.

V is TRBV6-6 and J is TRBJ2-3, with D unresolved. Germline values: CDR1 MNHNY, CDR2 SVGAGI (reference sequence). The V end was cut by 11 bases, the J end by 0 bases, with 18 bases between. The CDR3 contains 15 residues. The CDR3 reads CAPLVNRTSTDTQYF. CDR3 DNA sequence: TGTGCCCCCCTAGTTAACCGAACTAGCACAGATACGCAGTATTTT.

This chain links TRBV5-1 with TRBJ2-7, with 7 bases matching TRBD2. The V and J ends lost 0 bases and 5 bases, in that order; junction bases with no gene match: 5. This CDR3 has 14 residues. The germline V gene encodes CDR1 SGHRS and CDR2 YFSETQ. The CDR3 reads CASSLGLAGHEQYF. In DNA form, the CDR3 reads TGCGCCAGCAGCTTGGGACTAGCTGGCCACGAGCAGTACTTC.

The CDR3: CASSQDRTGRYEQYF. The CDR3 DNA sequence: TGCGCCAGCAGCCAAGATAGGACAGGGAGGTACGAGCAGTACTTC. The rearrangement links TRBV4-1 to TRBJ2-7; TRBD1 matches 8 bases. Germline lookup yields CDR1 MGHRA and CDR2 YSYEKL. Losses at the gene ends were 0 bases for V and 4 bases for J; bases not matched to a gene: 5. The length of the CDR3 is 15 residues.

This clone occurred once. The gene calls are TRBV5-5 and TRBJ1-1; TRBD1 is a possible D gene (5 bases). V was shortened by 4 bases and J by 2 bases, with 9 bases between the two germline ends. The germline gives CDR1 SGHKS, CDR2 YYEKEE (reference sequence). The CDR3 loop spans 13 amino acids. The CDR3 DNA sequence: TGTGCCAGCAGCCGCGACAGCAACACTGAAGCTTTCTTT. This codes for CASSRDSNTEAFF.

V and J are TRBV7-3 and TRBJ2-2; 7 positions match TRBD1. Germline values: CDR1 SGHTA, CDR2 FQGTGA. The CDR3 is 18 amino acids. The V segment lost 5 bases and the J segment 1 base; nucleotides outside the gene matches: 13. CDR3: CASSGGPYQGENTGELFF. The CDR3 DNA is TGTGCCAGCAGCGGAGGACCCTACCAGGGGGAGAACACCGGGGAGCTGTTTTTT.

The gene calls are TRBV15 and TRBJ1-6, with 7 bases matching TRBD1. The junction had 7 bases not matched to a gene; V was cut back by 5 bases and J by 6 bases. Germline-derived CDR1 and CDR2 are LNHNV and YYDKDF (reference sequence). The CDR3 extends over 15 amino acids. The CDR3 loop reads CATSWGQKLNSPLHF. CDR3 DNA: TGTGCCACCAGCTGGGGACAGAAACTTAATTCACCCCTCCACTTT.

This clone was detected a few times. This chain uses TRBV2 with TRBJ1-5, with D uncertain. Germline CDR1 and CDR2: SNHLY and FYNNEI. The germline V and J ends were trimmed by 2 bases and 3 bases, with 8 bases remaining between them. CDR3 size: 14 residues. CDR3 sequence: CASSEFGHNQPQHF. DNA of the CDR3: TGTGCCAGCAGTGAATTCGGTCACAATCAGCCCCAGCATTTT.

The chain links TRBV4-2 to TRBJ1-5; 10 positions match TRBD1. The length of the CDR3 is 17 residues. V lost 0 bases and J lost 4; bases outside the gene matches: 6. CDR1 is LGHNA, CDR2 YNFKEQ, per germline. CDR3 DNA: TGTGCCAGCAGCCAAGAGGACAGGGGGGACTTAAATCAGCCCCAGCATTTT. The encoded protein is CASSQEDRGDLNQPQHF.

The CDR3 loop reads CASTIYLGTGELFF. CDR3 nucleotide sequence: TGTGCCAGCACTATATACCTCGGGACCGGGGAGCTGTTTTTT. The chain is built from TRBV6-5 and TRBJ2-2; unclear D gene. Germline assignment: CDR1 MNHEY and CDR2 SVGAGI. V was cut by 7 bases and J by 5 bases, with 14 bases left in between. There are 14 residues in the CDR3.

The rearrangement joins TRBV10-3 to TRBJ2-1; D is tentatively TRBD1 or TRBD2 (5 bases each). The CDR3 is 14 amino acids. Germline V lookup: CDR1 ENHRY, CDR2 SYGVKD. V was clipped by 6 bases and J by 6 bases, with 15 bases between them. The CDR3, as DNA: TGTGCCATCAGAGCCCCCGGGACGATCAATGAGCAGTTCTTC. Amino acids: CAIRAPGTINEQFF.

This sequence joins TRBV9 and TRBJ2-7; TRBD1 aligns across 7 bases. Germline V gives CDR1 SGDLS, CDR2 YYNGEE. Trimming at V came to 1 base and at J to 3 bases, leaving 7 bases not matched to a gene. This CDR3 has 15 residues. CDR3 sequence reads: CASSVQPTGIYEQYF. The DNA of the CDR3 is TGTGCCAGCAGCGTACAGCCGACAGGGATCTACGAGCAGTACTTC.

The rearrangement joins TRBV11-2 to TRBJ2-5; no clear D gene. V gave up 1 base and J gave up 1 base, with 10 bases separating them. The CDR3 runs to 15 residues. Per the germline V gene, CDR1 is SGHAT and CDR2 is FQNNGV. Here the CDR3 DNA reads TGTGCCAGCAGCTTAGCGCCAGCAGGCCAAGAGACCCAGTACTTC. It codes for CASSLAPAGQETQYF.

V is TRBV7-9 and J is TRBJ2-3; 8 bases are a match to TRBD2. The CDR3 covers 16 residues. Germline V gene sequence: CDR1 SEHNR, CDR2 FQNEAQ (reference sequence). V shed 1 base, J shed 5 bases, and the junction held 8 bases outside the gene matches. The CDR3 bases are TGTGCCAGCAGCTTAGGGGCGGGACTAGAGGAAGATACGCAGTATTTT. Encoded protein: CASSLGAGLEEDTQYF.

The V call is TRBV5-6, the J call TRBJ2-7; 14 bases align to TRBD2. Unmatched junction bases numbered 3, after V lost 0 bases and J lost 7 bases. The germline gives CDR1 SGHDT, CDR2 YYEEEE. This CDR3 is 15 amino acids long. The CDR3: CASSLGLAGGEEQYF. In nucleotides, the CDR3 is TGTGCCAGCAGCTTGGGACTAGCGGGAGGGGAGGAGCAGTACTTC.

The chain couples TRBV27 to TRBJ2-7; 10 bases align to TRBD2. J gave up 0 bases and V 4 bases, and 15 bases lay outside the gene matches. The CDR3 totals 19 residues. Germline loops: CDR1 MNHEY, CDR2 SMNVEV (reference sequence). The CDR3 DNA sequence: TGTGCCAGCAGTTCATGGACTAGCGGCGGGATCATGGACTCCTACGAGCAGTACTTC. Amino acid sequence: CASSSWTSGGIMDSYEQYF.

CDR3 nucleotides: TGTGCCAGCACAGAAGGCTGGAACACTGAAGCTTTCTTT. Its protein is CASTEGWNTEAFF. The V call is TRBV2, the J call TRBJ1-1; the D is unclear. V was cut by 7 bases and J by 1 base, with 10 bases left in between. Per germline, CDR1 SNHLY and CDR2 FYNNEI. This CDR3 spans 13 amino acids.

The V gene is TRBV4-3, the J gene TRBJ2-1; 7 bases fit TRBD2. Germline CDR1 reads LGHNA; CDR2 reads YSLEER. With 1 base clipped from V and 6 bases from J, the junction kept 6 bases outside the gene matches. This CDR3 spans 15 amino acids. The CDR3 DNA reads TGCGCCAGCAGCCAAGTCTTAGCGGGCCGCAATGAGCAGTTCTTC. This encodes CASSQVLAGRNEQFF.